This T cell receptor beta chain was profiled in a study of post-analysis software for immune sequencing data. Across the study: Some patients lacked subtype; others had relapsing-remitting, secondary progressive or progressive-relapsing disease.

With respect to this clonotype: Its specificity is unknown.

CDR3 length: 15 amino acids. Trimming shortened V by 1 base and J by 4 bases, and 16 bases separated the two germline ends. Germline V lookup: CDR1 DFQATT, CDR2 SNEGSKA (reference sequence). Study results and caveats: About five TRBV segments were more frequent in patients than controls; TRBV5-6, TRBV5-1 and TRBV20-1 belonged to this group. Compared against controls, patients with multiple sclerosis displayed significantly lower normalized Chao1 diversity.

The authors incorporated unique molecular identifiers into the TCR beta cDNA libraries. MiXCR, run by TCRdb on the PCR reads, gives a single entry per CDR3 protein. The data hold approximately 440,000 distinct CDR3 sequences, with nearly 45% observed a single time. The chain carries TRBV20-1 and TRBJ1-2, with a weak D call TRBD1 (6 bases). The TCR originated in a girl between 10 and 17 years old with multiple sclerosis. Sequenced sample: blood. In DNA, the CDR3 is TGCAGTGCTAGAGGCCGAGACAGGCCCCGCTATGGCTACACCTTC. Its translation: CSARGRDRPRYGYTF.